A selection of T cell receptor beta chains follows, all from one sample in a study of T cells in Graves' hyperthyroidism and ophthalmopathy. Each CDR3 protein is one row after TCRdb ran MiXCR on the multiplex PCR reads. This table has about 540,000 distinct CDR3 sequences, more than 45% appearing once. The sample comprised peripheral blood or thyroid tissue (not recorded which). These receptors originate from a woman aged 18-30 years with Graves' hyperthyroidism. Each CDR3 is given with its conserved first and last residue. D genes are given only for firm matches. Clone size is given for some rows only: seen once, a few or many times, or a class if the clone is expanded.

j_call clone_size d_call v_call cdr3_nt cdr3_aa
TRBJ2-3 . . TRBV6-2/TRBV6-3 TGTGCCAGCAGTCGGACCGCCCTAAGGGCAGATACGCAGTATTTT CASSRTALRADTQYF
TRBJ1-1 . . TRBV5-1 TGCGCCAGCAGCTTGGGGGTGAGGGGGAGGGAGACCCCAACTGATACTGAAGCTTTCTTT CASSLGVRGRETPTDTEAFF
TRBJ1-5 many . TRBV19 TGTGCCAGTAGTATTTATTTGACAGCCAGCAATCAGCCCCAGCATTTT CASSIYLTASNQPQHF
TRBJ2-3 many . TRBV29-1 TGCAGCGTGAGAGCTAGCGGCACAGATACGCAGTATTTT CSVRASGTDTQYF
TRBJ2-1 . TRBD2 TRBV9 TGTGCCAGCAGCGAGGCTAGCGGGAGGCTCTACAATGAGCAGTTCTTC CASSEASGRLYNEQFF
TRBJ2-7 many . TRBV3-1 TGTGCCAGCAGCCTGACCTGGACCGAGCAGTACTTC CASSLTWTEQYF
TRBJ1-2 . TRBD1 TRBV29-1 TGCAGCGCTGCTCCGGGACAGGGGCCGCGCAGTGAAGGCTACACCTTC CSAAPGQGPRSEGYTF
TRBJ1-2 few . TRBV7-9 TGTGCCAGCAGCTTAGAACAGGATGGCTACACCTTC CASSLEQDGYTF
TRBJ1-1 many . TRBV29-1 TGCAGCGTTGAGGCTTTGAACACTGAAGCTTTCTTT CSVEALNTEAFF
TRBJ2-3 . TRBD2 TRBV7-6 TGTGCCAGCGGCACCGGACTAGCGGGAGTAGATACGCAGTATTTT CASGTGLAGVDTQYF
TRBJ2-3 . TRBD2 TRBV24-1 TGTGCCACCAGTGATTACGGGGGGGGCACAGATACGCAGTATTTT CATSDYGGGTDTQYF
TRBJ2-7 many . TRBV3-1 TGTGCCAGCAGCCAGGGAACTAGACAATACTACGAGCAGTACTTC CASSQGTRQYYEQYF
TRBJ1-2 . . TRBV11-1 TGTGCCAGCAGCTTAGAGGTGGGGGACCATGGCTACACCTTC CASSLEVGDHGYTF
TRBJ1-2 once TRBD1 TRBV12-3/TRBV12-4 TGTGCCAGCAGTTACCGACAGGGTTCCCCTGAAGCTAACTATGGCTACACCTTC CASSYRQGSPEANYGYTF
TRBJ2-5 . . TRBV24-1 TGTGCTAGTCCTCGCGGGGTCCAAGAGACCCAGTACTTC CASPRGVQETQYF
TRBJ1-5 many . TRBV7-8 TGTGCCAGCAGCTTAAGGACCGACGCGCAGCAGCCCCAGCATTTT CASSLRTDAQQPQHF
TRBJ2-5 few . TRBV5-1 TGCGCCAGCAGCCCCCTTAAAGAGACCCAGTACTTC CASSPLKETQYF
TRBJ2-7 . . TRBV4-1 TGCGCCAGCAGCCAAGAGGTACGAATATACGAGCAGTACTTC CASSQEVRIYEQYF
TRBJ1-2 . . TRBV29-1 TGCAGCGGGGGGGGGACTAGCGGGGGGAAAGGGACGTATGGCTACACCTTC CSGGGTSGGKGTYGYTF
TRBJ2-5 many . TRBV7-6 TGTGCCAGCAGCTCCCTGGGGACCCCCGAGACCCAGTACTTC CASSSLGTPETQYF
TRBJ1-1 many TRBD1 TRBV29-1 TGCAGCGTTGAACAGGGGGTCGCTGAAGCTTTCTTT CSVEQGVAEAFF
TRBJ2-2 few TRBD2 TRBV27 TGTGCCAGCAGTTCGACGGGAGGGGCCGGGGAGCTGTTTTTT CASSSTGGAGELFF
TRBJ2-7 few . TRBV19 TGTGCCAGTAGTATTAGCGGATACTACGAGCAGTACTTC CASSISGYYEQYF
TRBJ2-1 . . TRBV29-1 TGCAGCGTTGTAGGGGGCGGGACGGGGGATGAGCAGTTCTTC CSVVGGGTGDEQFF
TRBJ2-3 few . TRBV20-1 TGCAGTGCCTCCCAAACAGATACGCAGTATTTT CSASQTDTQYF